The next 8 T cell receptor beta chains were all read from a single sample in a study of T-cell memory formation after mild COVID-19 (dated by TCRdb to the early 2020s). Library preparation used 5' RACE. The reads were generated on an Illumina NovaSeq 6000. TCRdb's own reprocessing of the public reads used fastp at Q25 and MiXCR and kept productive beta chains. Every entry covers one CDR3 protein and lists the most common genes and DNA from its rows. The sample includes about 100,000 distinct CDR3 sequences, with roughly 11% observed a single time. The ten largest clones add up to about 40% of the sample. Sequenced material: PBMCs or a T cell subset sorted from them (not recorded which). These receptors were taken from a man younger than 35 who had mild COVID-19 (a few samples of this study predate the infection). The sample titles of this study are shuffled in the database, so cell type and time point are left out; the donor was told from shared clones.

This clonotype was seen a handful of times. This sequence joins TRBV4-1 and TRBJ2-3; the D gene is possibly TRBD2 (7 bases). The CDR3 covers 17 residues. V was trimmed by 3 bases and J by 0 bases, leaving 16 bases between them. Looked up from germline, CDR1 is MGHRA and CDR2 is YSYEKL. The CDR3 DNA follows: TGCGCCAGCAGCCACCCTGGGGGGGGCTCTAGCACAGATACGCAGTATTTT. This codes for CASSHPGGGSSTDTQYF.

This clonotype came up many times. The chain recombines TRBV29-1 with TRBJ1-1; D unresolved. Germline V gene data show CDR1 as SQVTM and CDR2 as ANQGSEA. This CDR3 spans 12 amino acids. V was clipped by 2 bases and J by 3 bases, with 7 bases between them. DNA of the CDR3: TGCAGCGTTGAACTTCAGGACACTGAAGCTTTCTTT. Translation: CSVELQDTEAFF.

This chain links TRBV20-1 with TRBJ2-3; possible D gene TRBD2, 6 bases. The germline V gene has CDR1 DFQATT and CDR2 SNEGSKA (reference sequence). The CDR3 covers 16 residues. V lost 2 bases and J lost 6, with 21 bases in between. This CDR3 reads CSARWPAGHRLDTQYF. CDR3 in DNA: TGCAGTGCTAGATGGCCTGCGGGGCACCGCCTTGATACGCAGTATTTT.

The chain links TRBV12-3 or TRBV12-4 to TRBJ2-3, with D perhaps TRBD2 (5 bases). The CDR3 is 13 residues long. The ends were cut back, 7 bases at V and 4 bases at J, with 12 bases in the middle. CDR3 in amino acids: CASNEGTPDTQYF. As DNA, the CDR3 is TGTGCCAGCAATGAGGGTACCCCAGATACGCAGTATTTT.

This clonotype turned up a few times. This chain links TRBV15 with TRBJ2-1; no clear D. Germline V CDR1 and CDR2: LNHNV, YYDKDF (reference sequence). This CDR3 comprises 12 residues. The V end lost 1 base, the J end lost 3 bases, and 1 base lay between the germline ends. The CDR3 nucleotides are TGTGCCACCAGCAGAGTCTACAATGAGCAGTTCTTC. Its protein is CATSRVYNEQFF.

CDR3 in amino acids: CASRTGSHSPLHF. DNA of the CDR3: TGTGCCAGCCGGACAGGCTCGCATTCACCCCTCCACTTT. The chain is built from TRBV27 and TRBJ1-6, with 7 nucleotides matching TRBD1. CDR1 is MNHEY and CDR2 is SMNVEV in the germline V gene (reference sequence). This CDR3 spans 13 amino acids. V was pared by 8 bases and J by 8 bases, with 6 bases of the junction left unmatched.

The sample holds a few counts of this clonotype. CDR3 residues: CASSLDRPGAKNIQYF. The CDR3 DNA sequence: TGCGCCAGCAGCTTGGATCGTCCGGGGGCCAAAAACATTCAGTACTTC. The chain uses TRBV5-1 and TRBJ2-4, with D possibly matching TRBD2 (5 bases). From germline, CDR1 is SGHRS and CDR2 YFSETQ. The CDR3 is made up of 16 amino acids. Trimming shortened V by 0 bases and J by 1 base, and 11 bases separated the two germline ends.

This chain joins TRBV4-1 and TRBJ1-3; a weak D match, TRBD1 (6 bases). V lost 0 bases and J lost 7, with 16 bases in between. The CDR3 spans 16 residues. CDR1 is MGHRA, CDR2 YSYEKL, per germline. This chain's CDR3 is CASSQEHPGGGNTIYF. DNA of the CDR3: TGCGCCAGCAGCCAAGAACATCCCGGGGGCGGGAACACCATATATTTT.